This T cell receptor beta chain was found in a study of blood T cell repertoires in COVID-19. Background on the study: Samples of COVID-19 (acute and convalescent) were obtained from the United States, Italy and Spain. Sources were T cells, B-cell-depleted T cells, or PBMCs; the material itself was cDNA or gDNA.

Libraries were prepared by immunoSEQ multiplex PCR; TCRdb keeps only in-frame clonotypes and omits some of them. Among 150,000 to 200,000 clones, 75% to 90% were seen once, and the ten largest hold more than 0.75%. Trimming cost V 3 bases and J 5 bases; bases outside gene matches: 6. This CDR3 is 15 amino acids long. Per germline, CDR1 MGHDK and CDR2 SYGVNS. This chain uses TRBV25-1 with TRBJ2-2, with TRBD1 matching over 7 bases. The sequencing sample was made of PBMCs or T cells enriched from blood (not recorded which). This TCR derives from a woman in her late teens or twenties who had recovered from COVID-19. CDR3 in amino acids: CASSDTGVRTGELFF. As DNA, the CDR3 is TGTGCCAGCAGTGATACAGGGGTCCGGACCGGGGAGCTGTTTTTT.